The rows below give T cell receptor beta chains drawn from one sample of a study of blood T cell repertoires in COVID-19. The data were produced by immunoSEQ multiplex PCR, yet TCRdb's version contains in-frame clones alone and is incomplete. The sample includes about 480,000 clones, 89% of them seen just once. The sequenced sample was peripheral blood. These receptor sequences come from a man between 18 and 29 years old with COVID-19, enrolled during active disease. Both conserved end residues are part of each CDR3. D genes are given only for firm matches. Clone size is not always given. Where it is, it says once, few, many or a class for expanded clones.

V gene	clone size	D gene	J gene	CDR3 DNA	CDR3 protein
TRBV5-8	-	TRBD1	TRBJ2-7	TGTGCCAGCAGCAAGGGACAGAGTTACGAGCAGTACTTC	CASSKGQSYEQYF
TRBV5-8	-	-	TRBJ1-5	TGTGCCAGCAGCCTAAGGACAGCAGATCAGCCCCAGCATTTT	CASSLRTADQPQHF
TRBV6-2/TRBV6-3	once	TRBD1	TRBJ2-7	TGTGCCAGCAGTTACTCGCGGACAGGGGGCGATTTAAGCTACGAGCAGTACTTC	CASSYSRTGGDLSYEQYF
TRBV6-5	-	-	TRBJ1-1	TGTGCCAGCAGAAGATCAACAGTGATGAACACTGAAGCTTTCTTT	CASRRSTVMNTEAFF
TRBV11-2	few	-	TRBJ2-1	TGTGCCAGCAGCCCCCCCGGGAGAAGGGCAAGTGAGCAGTTCTTC	CASSPPGRRASEQFF
TRBV18	-	-	TRBJ2-1	TGTGCCAGCTCTCGAGCCGGGACTGAACAGTTCTTC	CASSRAGTEQFF
TRBV4-2	-	-	TRBJ1-5	TGTGCCAGCGGAACAGGGAATCAGCCCCAGCATTTT	CASGTGNQPQHF
TRBV12-3/TRBV12-4	-	TRBD1	TRBJ2-1	TGTGCCAGCAGTTTAGTTCGACAGGGGGGGCAGTTCTTC	CASSLVRQGGQFF
TRBV25-1	-	TRBD1	TRBJ1-1	TGTGCCAGCAGTAGGACAGGGAGCACTGAAGCTTTCTTT	CASSRTGSTEAFF
TRBV7-9	-	-	TRBJ2-1	TGTGCCAGCAGCTTAGACCTACAGATGGGGCAGTTCTTC	CASSLDLQMGQFF
TRBV6-4	-	-	TRBJ1-2	TGTGCCAGCAGTGGCCTTGGCGGCTACACCTTC	CASSGLGGYTF
TRBV19	-	TRBD1	TRBJ2-1	TGTGCCAGTATCGGGACAGGGGGCGGCTATGAGCAGTTCTTC	CASIGTGGGYEQFF
TRBV12-5	once	TRBD2	TRBJ2-5	TGTGCTAGTGGTTTGGGACTAGCGGAAGAGACCCAGTACTTC	CASGLGLAEETQYF
TRBV5-8	once	-	TRBJ2-2	TGTGCCAGCAGCCTACAATCATCTAGCGAAAACGGGGAGCTGTTTTTT	CASSLQSSSENGELFF
TRBV7-9	-	TRBD1	TRBJ1-2	TGTGCCAGCAGCTCGGGACAGGGAAATGGCTACACCTTC	CASSSGQGNGYTF
TRBV6-1	-	TRBD2	TRBJ2-1	TGTGCCAGCAGTGATTTCGGCCTAGCGGGGTACAATGAGCAGTTCTTC	CASSDFGLAGYNEQFF
TRBV2	-	-	TRBJ1-2	TGTGCCAGCAACCTACAGTCACCCAGTGGTGGCTACACCTTC	CASNLQSPSGGYTF
TRBV30	-	-	TRBJ1-5	TGTGCCTGGAGTCGAGGACGGGTGGAGGTTCAGCCCCAGCATTTT	CAWSRGRVEVQPQHF
TRBV18	-	TRBD2	TRBJ2-1	TGTGCCAGCTCACCTCCGGGACTAGCCCACAATGAGCAGTTCTTC	CASSPPGLAHNEQFF
TRBV12-3/TRBV12-4	few	TRBD1	TRBJ1-1	TGTGCCAGCAGTCTCAGGGGACAGACTGAAGCTTTCTTT	CASSLRGQTEAFF
TRBV7-9	-	TRBD2	TRBJ2-1	TGTGCCAGCAGCCCCTTCCTAGCGGGAGGCTACAATGAGCAGTTCTTC	CASSPFLAGGYNEQFF
TRBV9	-	TRBD1	TRBJ2-7	TGTGCCAGCAGCCCCTACGCCCTCCGGGACAGTACCTACGAGCAGTACTTC	CASSPYALRDSTYEQYF
TRBV4-1	-	TRBD1	TRBJ1-2	TGCGCCAGCAGCCTCAGACAGGGGGCGGAAGGCTACACCTTC	CASSLRQGAEGYTF
TRBV7-9	-	-	TRBJ2-2	TGTGCCAGCAGCCAGGACACGAACACCGGGGAGCTGTTTTTT	CASSQDTNTGELFF
TRBV3-1/TRBV3-2	-	-	TRBJ1-3	TGTGCCAGCAGCCAAGAGGGCAGGTCAAGCTCTGGAAACACCATATATTTT	CASSQEGRSSSGNTIYF
TRBV21-1	few	-	TRBJ1-5	-	CASSKVGAGSNQPQHF
TRBV4-1	-	TRBD2	TRBJ2-1	TGCGCCAGCAGCCAAGCTCGAACTAGCGGGGGTGAGGACAATGAGCAGTTCTTC	CASSQARTSGGEDNEQFF
TRBV18	-	TRBD2	TRBJ2-1	TGTGCCAGCTCACCAAATCTCGGGACTAGCGGGGGGCTTGATGAGCAGTTCTTC	CASSPNLGTSGGLDEQFF
TRBV24-1	few	-	TRBJ1-1	TGTGCCACCAGTGATTTGTGGGGCACAGAAGCTTTCTTT	CATSDLWGTEAFF
TRBV7-9	once	TRBD1	TRBJ1-4	TGTGCCAGCAGTAATGTACAGGGGGTTAATGAAAAACTGTTTTTT	CASSNVQGVNEKLFF
TRBV19	-	TRBD1	TRBJ2-1	TGTGCCAGTAGGAAAGGACAGGCTATTTCCTACAATGAGCAGTTCTTC	CASRKGQAISYNEQFF
TRBV11-2	-	-	TRBJ1-4	TGTGCCAGCAGCCGCGGACAGACCCTAGAAAAACTGTTTTTT	CASSRGQTLEKLFF
TRBV3-1/TRBV3-2	-	-	TRBJ2-3	TGTGCCAGCAGCAATCGCGGGACTTACACAGATACGCAGTATTTT	CASSNRGTYTDTQYF